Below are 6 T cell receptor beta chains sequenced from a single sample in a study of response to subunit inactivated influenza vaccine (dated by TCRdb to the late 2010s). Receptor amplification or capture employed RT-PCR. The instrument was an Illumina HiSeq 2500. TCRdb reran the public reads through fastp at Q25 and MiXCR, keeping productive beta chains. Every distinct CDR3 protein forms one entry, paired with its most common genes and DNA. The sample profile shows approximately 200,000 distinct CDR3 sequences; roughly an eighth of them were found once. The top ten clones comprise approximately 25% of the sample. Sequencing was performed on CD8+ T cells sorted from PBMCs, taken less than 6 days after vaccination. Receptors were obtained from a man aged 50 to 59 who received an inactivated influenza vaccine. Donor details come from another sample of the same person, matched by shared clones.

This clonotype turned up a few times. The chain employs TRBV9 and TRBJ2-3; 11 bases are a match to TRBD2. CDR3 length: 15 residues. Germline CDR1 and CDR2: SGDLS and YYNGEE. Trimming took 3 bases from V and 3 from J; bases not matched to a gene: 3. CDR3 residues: CASSGGLAVTDTQYF. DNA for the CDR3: TGTGCCAGCAGCGGGGGACTAGCGGTGACAGATACGCAGTATTTT.

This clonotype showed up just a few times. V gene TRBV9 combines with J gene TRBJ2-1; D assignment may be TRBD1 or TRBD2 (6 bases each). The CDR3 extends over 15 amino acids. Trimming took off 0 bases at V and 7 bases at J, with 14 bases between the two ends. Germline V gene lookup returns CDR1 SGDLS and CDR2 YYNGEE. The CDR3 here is CASSVGGGGRNEQFF. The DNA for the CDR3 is TGTGCCAGCAGCGTAGGCGGAGGGGGTAGGAATGAGCAGTTCTTC.

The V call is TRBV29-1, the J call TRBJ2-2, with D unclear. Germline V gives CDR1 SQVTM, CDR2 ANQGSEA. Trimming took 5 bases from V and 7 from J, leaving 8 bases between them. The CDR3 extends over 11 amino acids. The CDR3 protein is CSVKISGELFF. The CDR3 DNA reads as TGCAGCGTTAAAATCAGCGGGGAGCTGTTTTTT.

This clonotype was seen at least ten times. CDR3 coding DNA: TGTGCCAGCAGCTCCGGCGTGGTGGTCGAGCAGTACTTC. Translation: CASSSGVVVEQYF. V gene TRBV7-9 combines with J gene TRBJ2-7; D remains ambiguous. The CDR3 is 13 amino acids. The V end lost 4 bases, the J end lost 6 bases, and 13 bases lay between the germline ends. Germline V gene data show CDR1 as SEHNR and CDR2 as FQNEAQ (reference sequence).

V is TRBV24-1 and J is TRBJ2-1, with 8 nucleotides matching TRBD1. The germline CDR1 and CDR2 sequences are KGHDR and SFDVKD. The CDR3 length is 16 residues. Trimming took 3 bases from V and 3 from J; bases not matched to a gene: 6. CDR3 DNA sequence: TGTGCCACCAGTGATCGGACAGGGCGGTTCTACAATGAGCAGTTCTTC. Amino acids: CATSDRTGRFYNEQFF.

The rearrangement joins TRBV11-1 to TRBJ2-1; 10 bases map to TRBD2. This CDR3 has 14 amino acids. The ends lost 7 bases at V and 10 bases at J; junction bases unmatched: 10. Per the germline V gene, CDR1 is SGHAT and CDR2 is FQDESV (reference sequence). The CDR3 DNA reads TGTGCCAGCACCCAACTAGCGGGATCTATCGAGCAGTTCTTC. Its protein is CASTQLAGSIEQFF.